This passage covers 15 T cell receptor beta chains from one sample sequenced in a study of regulatory T cells in long-lasting Graves disease. Time point meaning: newly diagnosed GD, antithyroid drugs for less than 3 months. Scientists built the TCR library using RNA that was extracted from PBMCs. Through Arm-PCR of CDR3 regions and iRepertoire HTBI primers, TCR beta libraries were built. TCRdb re-analysed the multiplex PCR reads in MiXCR, keeping a single row per CDR3 protein. The table shows about 350,000 distinct CDR3 sequences, with around 15% occurring only once. This same sample was also taken into another study, of T cells in Graves' hyperthyroidism and ophthalmopathy.

Specimen: peripheral blood mononuclear cells (PBMCs), collected at new diagnosis, from a patient treated with antithyroid drugs. The source of these receptors is a man aged 35-49 years with Graves disease.

The rearrangement joins TRBV28 to TRBJ1-4; tentative D call: TRBD1 (6 bases). This CDR3 is built from 15 residues. The V and J ends lost 5 bases and 4 bases respectively, with 14 bases between them. Germline-derived CDR1 and CDR2 are MDHEN and SYDVKM. DNA for the CDR3: TGTGCCAGCAGTCCGTACTTAGGGGGTAATGAAAAACTGTTTTTT. It yields the protein CASSPYLGGNEKLFF. Full variable domain (rest looked up from reference TRBV28 and TRBJ1-4): DVKVTQSSRYLVKRTGEKVFLECVQDMDHENMFWYRQDPGLGLRLIYFSYDVKMKEKGDIPEGYSVSREKKERFSLILESASTNQTSMYLCASSPYLGGNEKLFFGSGTQLSVL.

The chain combines TRBV25-1 with TRBJ2-3; no clear D gene. Trimming took off 1 base at V and 0 bases at J, with 11 bases between the two ends. The germline V gene has CDR1 MGHDK and CDR2 SYGVNS. The CDR3 has 16 residues. CDR3 in amino acids: CASSEFPAPSTDTQYF. Here the CDR3 DNA reads TGTGCCAGCAGTGAATTTCCAGCCCCGAGCACAGATACGCAGTATTTT.

This clonotype was observed at least ten times. The rearrangement links TRBV7-2 to TRBJ2-4, with 7 positions matching TRBD2. Germline values: CDR1 SGHTA, CDR2 FQGNSA. CDR3 size: 15 residues. V lost 2 bases to trimming and J lost 5 bases; unmatched junction nucleotides: 6. The DNA for the CDR3 is TGTGCCAGCAGCTTAACCGGGACTACCCAAAACATTCAGTACTTC. It yields the protein CASSLTGTTQNIQYF.

The chain uses TRBV20-1 and TRBJ2-7, with TRBD1 matching over 9 bases. V lost 1 base and J lost 4; bases outside the gene matches: 11. CDR3 size: 16 residues. Germline V gene data show CDR1 as DFQATT and CDR2 as SNEGSKA (reference sequence). The CDR3 DNA reads as TGCAGTGCTAGAGCCATCAGGACAGGGGTAGTGTACGAGCAGTACTTC. This translates into CSARAIRTGVVYEQYF.

The chain joins TRBV24-1 to TRBJ2-5, with a tentative D call TRBD2 (8 bases). CDR1 and CDR2 from the germline V gene are KGHDR and SFDVKD. Trimming took 0 bases from V and 5 from J, leaving 15 bases between them. This CDR3 has 16 residues. CDR3 in amino acids: CATSDLREGAGETQYF. DNA of the CDR3: TGTGCCACCAGTGATTTGCGGGAGGGGGCTGGGGAGACCCAGTACTTC.

This clonotype was picked up many times. This rearrangement joins TRBV2 to TRBJ1-5; TRBD1 aligns across 9 bases. CDR1 is SNHLY, CDR2 FYNNEI, per germline. Trimming at V came to 6 bases and at J to 0 bases, leaving 3 bases not matched to a gene. This CDR3 is 15 amino acids long. The CDR3 region is CASSGDRVSNQPQHF. The CDR3 DNA sequence: TGTGCCAGCAGCGGGGACAGGGTTAGCAATCAGCCCCAGCATTTT.

Details on this clonotype: A much more abundant neighbour one base away suggests this may be a read error. This sequence joins TRBV12-3 or TRBV12-4 and TRBJ2-4, with D perhaps TRBD2 (5 bases). This CDR3 spans 16 amino acids. V dropped 3 bases and J dropped 2 bases, with 14 bases sitting between them. CDR3 amino acids: CASSLDGVGSKNIQYF. The CDR3 DNA reads TGTGCCAGCAGTTTGGACGGGGTGGGGTCCAAAAACATTCAGTACTTC.

J is TRBJ1-4 and V is TRBV6-1; TRBD1 agrees at 8 bases. CDR1 and CDR2 (germline): MNHNS, SASEGT. The V gene end was trimmed by 8 bases and the J gene end by 2 bases; junction bases not matched to a gene: 4. The CDR3 sequence is 14 residues long. The CDR3 DNA is TGTGCCAGCGGCAGGGGGCGTACTAATGAAAAACTGTTTTTT. As protein: CASGRGRTNEKLFF.

About this clonotype: One base away lies a much larger clone, so this may be a sequencing read error. For the CDR3, the DNA is TGTGCCAGCAGGAACACAGTCTACAATGAGCAGTACTTC. Protein: CASRNTVYNEQYF. The chain couples TRBV28 to TRBJ2-1; D is unresolved. The J call may not be correct, given that the DNA end is closer to TRBJ2-7. The CDR3 contains 13 residues. Germline-derived CDR1 and CDR2 are MDHEN and SYDVKM.

The chain carries TRBV15 and TRBJ1-2, with D unclear. The V gene's germline CDR1 is LNHNV and CDR2 YYDKDF (reference sequence). The germline V and J ends were trimmed by 0 bases and 4 bases, with 12 bases remaining between them. This CDR3 has 15 residues. The CDR3 DNA is TGTGCCACCAGCAGAGATTTCGGCAGTGCCTATGGCTACACCTTC. As protein: CATSRDFGSAYGYTF. Variable domain in full (rest from reference TRBV15 and TRBJ1-2): DAMVIQNPRYQVTQFGKPVTLSCSQTLNHNVMYWYQQKSSQAPKLLFHYYDKDFNNEADTPDNFQSRRPNTSFCFLDIRSPGLGDTAMYLCATSRDFGSAYGYTFGSGTRLTVV.

This clonotype was seen at least ten times. The chain combines TRBV30 with TRBJ2-7; D may match TRBD1 or TRBD2 (6 bases each). CDR3 length equals 14 residues. Trimming cost V 0 bases and J 4 bases, with 13 bases left between them. Germline CDR1 and CDR2: GTSNPN and SVGIG (reference sequence). The CDR3 protein is CAWSVTWGAYEQYF. The DNA of the CDR3 is TGTGCCTGGAGTGTCACTTGGGGGGCTTACGAGCAGTACTTC.

This clonotype was observed at least ten times. The chain joins TRBV12-3 or TRBV12-4 to TRBJ1-1; 8 bases fit TRBD1. CDR3 size: 13 residues. Trimming cost V 6 bases and J 4 bases; bases outside gene matches: 4. CDR3 DNA: TGTGCCAGCAGACGTGACAGGGGCACTGAAGCTTTCTTT. Residues: CASRRDRGTEAFF.

This chain joins TRBV4-3 and TRBJ1-5; 7 bases fit TRBD1. CDR3 length: 14 residues. V lost 0 bases, J lost 6 bases, and 2 bases stayed unmatched. Germline CDR1 LGHNA, CDR2 YSLEER. In DNA, the CDR3 is TGCGCCAGCAGCCAAGATGAGGGGGCTCAGCCCCAGCATTTT. Amino acids: CASSQDEGAQPQHF.

Ten or more counts support this clonotype. The rearrangement links TRBV12-3 or TRBV12-4 to TRBJ1-6, with D hard to call. The CDR3 spans 13 residues. The V end was cut by 3 bases, the J end by 7 bases, with 7 bases between. CDR3 loop: CASSFLSNSPLHF. CDR3 DNA sequence: TGTGCCAGCAGTTTTTTGAGCAATTCACCCCTCCACTTT.

This chain links TRBV9 with TRBJ2-2; D is uncertain. CDR1 SGDLS and CDR2 YYNGEE come from the germline V gene. CDR3 size: 16 residues. The germline V and J ends were trimmed by 0 bases and 0 bases, with 9 bases remaining between them. The CDR3 nucleotides are TGTGCCAGCAGCGTAGCCCCTCTCACGAACACCGGGGAGCTGTTTTTT. Translation gives CASSVAPLTNTGELFF.